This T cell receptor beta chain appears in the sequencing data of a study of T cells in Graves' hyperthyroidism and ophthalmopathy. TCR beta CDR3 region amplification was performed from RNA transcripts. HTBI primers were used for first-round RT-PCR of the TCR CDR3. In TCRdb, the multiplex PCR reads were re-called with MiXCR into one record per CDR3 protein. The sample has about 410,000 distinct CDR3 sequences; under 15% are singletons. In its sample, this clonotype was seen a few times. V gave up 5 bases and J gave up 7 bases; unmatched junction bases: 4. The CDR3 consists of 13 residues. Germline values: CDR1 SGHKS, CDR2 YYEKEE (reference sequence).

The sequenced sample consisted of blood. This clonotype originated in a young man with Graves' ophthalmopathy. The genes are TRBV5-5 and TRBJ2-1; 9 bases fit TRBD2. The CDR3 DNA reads TGTGCCAGCAGTTTTAGCGGGAGAAATGAGCAGTTCTTC. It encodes CASSFSGRNEQFF. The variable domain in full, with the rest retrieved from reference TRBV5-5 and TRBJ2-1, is DAGVTQSPTHLIKTRGQQVTLRCSPISGHKSVSWYQQVLGQGPQFIFQYYEKEERGRGNFPDRFSARQFPNYSSELNVNALLLGDSALYLCASSFSGRNEQFFGPGTRLTVL.